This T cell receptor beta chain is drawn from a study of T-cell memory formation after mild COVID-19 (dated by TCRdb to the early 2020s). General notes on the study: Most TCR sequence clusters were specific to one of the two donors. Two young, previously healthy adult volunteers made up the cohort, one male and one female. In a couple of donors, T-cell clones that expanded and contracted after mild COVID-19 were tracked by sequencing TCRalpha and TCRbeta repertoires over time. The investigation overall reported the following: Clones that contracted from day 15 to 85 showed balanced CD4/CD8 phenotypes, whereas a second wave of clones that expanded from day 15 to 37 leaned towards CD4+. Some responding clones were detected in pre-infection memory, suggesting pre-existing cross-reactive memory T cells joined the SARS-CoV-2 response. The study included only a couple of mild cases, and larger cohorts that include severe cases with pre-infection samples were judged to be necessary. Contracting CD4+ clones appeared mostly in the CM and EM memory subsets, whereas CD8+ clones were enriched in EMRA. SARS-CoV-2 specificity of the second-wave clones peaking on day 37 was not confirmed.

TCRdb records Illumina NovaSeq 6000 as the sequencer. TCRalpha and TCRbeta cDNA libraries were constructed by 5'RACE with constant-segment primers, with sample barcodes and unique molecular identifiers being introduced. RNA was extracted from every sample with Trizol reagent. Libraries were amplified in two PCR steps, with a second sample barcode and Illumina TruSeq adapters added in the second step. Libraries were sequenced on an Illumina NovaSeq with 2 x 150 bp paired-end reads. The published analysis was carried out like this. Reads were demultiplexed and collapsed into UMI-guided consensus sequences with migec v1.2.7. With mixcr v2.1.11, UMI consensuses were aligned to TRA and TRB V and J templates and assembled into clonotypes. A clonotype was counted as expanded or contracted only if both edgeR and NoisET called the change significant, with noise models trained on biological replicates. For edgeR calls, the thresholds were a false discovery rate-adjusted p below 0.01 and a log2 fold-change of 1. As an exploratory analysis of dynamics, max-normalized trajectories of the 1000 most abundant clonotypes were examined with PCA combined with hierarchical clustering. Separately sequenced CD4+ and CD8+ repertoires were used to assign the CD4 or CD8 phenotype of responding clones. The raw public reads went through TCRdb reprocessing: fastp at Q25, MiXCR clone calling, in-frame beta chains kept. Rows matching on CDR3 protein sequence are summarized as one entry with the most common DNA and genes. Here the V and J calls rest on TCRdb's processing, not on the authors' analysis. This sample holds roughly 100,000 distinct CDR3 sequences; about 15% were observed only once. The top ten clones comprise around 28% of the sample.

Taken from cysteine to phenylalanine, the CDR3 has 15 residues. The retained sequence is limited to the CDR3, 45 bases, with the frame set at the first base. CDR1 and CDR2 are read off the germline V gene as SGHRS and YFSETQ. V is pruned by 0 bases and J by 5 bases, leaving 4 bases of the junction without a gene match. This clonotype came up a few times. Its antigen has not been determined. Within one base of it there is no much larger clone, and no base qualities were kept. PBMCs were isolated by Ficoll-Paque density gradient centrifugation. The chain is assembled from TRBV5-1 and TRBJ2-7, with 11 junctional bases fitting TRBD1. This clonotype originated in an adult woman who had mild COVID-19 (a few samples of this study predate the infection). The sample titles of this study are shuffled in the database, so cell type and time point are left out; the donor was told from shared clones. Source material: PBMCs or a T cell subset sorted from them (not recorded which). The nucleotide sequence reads TGCGCCAGCAGCTTGGTGGGACAGGGGGTTCACGAGCAGTACTTC. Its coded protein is CASSLVGQGVHEQYF.